This T cell receptor (beta chain) came from a study of CD8 T cells in Susac syndrome. On the study more broadly: Eight or nine of the sequenced Susac syndrome patients were in remission, and roughly 6 had active disease. When blood was drawn, the patients with Susac syndrome were therapy-naive, on corticosteroids, or on intravenous immunoglobulin alone.

About this clonotype itself: The target antigen is unknown.

Reverse transcription of roughly 0.45 to 1 ug RNA was carried out with random hexamers. Each CDR3 protein gets one entry after TCRdb re-called the immunoSEQ multiplex PCR reads with MiXCR. The profile shows under 150,000 distinct CDR3 sequences, approximately 95% of them singletons. The CDR3 has 16 residues. The V and J ends lost 0 bases and 3 bases respectively, with 16 bases between them. Germline lookup yields CDR1 DFQATT and CDR2 SNEGSKA (reference sequence). FACS was used to enrich TEMRA cells, whereas the CD8+ and CD4+ T cells were obtained by negative isolation. General study findings and limits: As the study acknowledged, the number of individuals who were part of its TCR sequencing and HLA analysis was relatively small.

This chain links TRBV20-1 with TRBJ2-3; D not resolved. The receptor was derived from a human donor with Susac syndrome. What was sequenced was CD4+ T cells from PBMCs. The CDR3 region is CSARDLAPRLTDTQYF. Here the CDR3 DNA reads TGCAGTGCTAGAGATTTGGCCCCCCGATTGACAGATACGCAGTATTTT.